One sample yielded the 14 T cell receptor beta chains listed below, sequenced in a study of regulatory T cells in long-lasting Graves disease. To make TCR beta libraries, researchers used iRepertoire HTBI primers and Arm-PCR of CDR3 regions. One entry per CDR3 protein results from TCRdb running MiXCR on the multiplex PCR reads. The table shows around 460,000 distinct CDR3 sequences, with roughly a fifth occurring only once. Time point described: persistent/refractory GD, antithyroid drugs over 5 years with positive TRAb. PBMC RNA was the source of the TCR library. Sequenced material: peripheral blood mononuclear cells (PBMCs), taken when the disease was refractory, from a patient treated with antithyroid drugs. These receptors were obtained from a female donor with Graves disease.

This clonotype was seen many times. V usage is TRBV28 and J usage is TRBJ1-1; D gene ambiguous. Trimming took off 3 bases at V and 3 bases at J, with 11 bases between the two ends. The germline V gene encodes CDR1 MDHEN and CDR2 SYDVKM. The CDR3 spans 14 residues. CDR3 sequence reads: CASSLYSADTEAFF. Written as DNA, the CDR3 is TGTGCCAGCAGTTTGTACAGCGCCGACACTGAAGCTTTCTTT.

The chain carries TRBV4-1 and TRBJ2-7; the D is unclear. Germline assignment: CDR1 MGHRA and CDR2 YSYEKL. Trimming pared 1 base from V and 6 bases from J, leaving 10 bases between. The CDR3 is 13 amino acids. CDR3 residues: CASSQAPLGEQYF. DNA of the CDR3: TGCGCCAGCAGCCAAGCGCCGTTGGGCGAGCAGTACTTC.

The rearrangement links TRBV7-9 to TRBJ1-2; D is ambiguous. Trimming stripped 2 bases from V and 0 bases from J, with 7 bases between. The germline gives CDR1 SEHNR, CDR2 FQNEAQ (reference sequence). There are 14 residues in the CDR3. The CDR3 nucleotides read TGTGCCAGCAGCTTACCAGACTCTAACTATGGCTACACCTTC. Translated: CASSLPDSNYGYTF.

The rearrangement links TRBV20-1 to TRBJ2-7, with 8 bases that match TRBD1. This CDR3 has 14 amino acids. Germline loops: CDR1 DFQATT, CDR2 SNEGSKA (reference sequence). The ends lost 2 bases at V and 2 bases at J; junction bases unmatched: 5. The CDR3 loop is CSARKDRAAYEQYF. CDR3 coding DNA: TGCAGTGCTAGAAAGGACAGGGCTGCCTACGAGCAGTACTTC.

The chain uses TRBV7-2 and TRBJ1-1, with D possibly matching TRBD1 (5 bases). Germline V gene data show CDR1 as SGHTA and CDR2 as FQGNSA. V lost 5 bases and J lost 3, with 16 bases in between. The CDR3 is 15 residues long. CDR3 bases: TGTGCCAGCAGCCCAATGATCAGGGAAGACACTGAAGCTTTCTTT. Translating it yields CASSPMIREDTEAFF. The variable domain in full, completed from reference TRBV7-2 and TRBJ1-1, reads GAGVSQSPSNKVTEKGKDVELRCDPISGHTALYWYRQSLGQGLEFLIYFQGNSAPDKSGLPSDRFSAERTGGSVSTLTIQRTQQEDSAVYLCASSPMIREDTEAFFGQGTRLTVV.

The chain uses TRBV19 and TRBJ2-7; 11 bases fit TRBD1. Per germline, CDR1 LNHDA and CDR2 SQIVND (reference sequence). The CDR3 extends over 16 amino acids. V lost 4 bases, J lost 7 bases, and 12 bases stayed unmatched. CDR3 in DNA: TGTGCCAGTAGTACGGATACCGGGACAGGGGGTCGGGAGCAGTACTTC. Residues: CASSTDTGTGGREQYF.

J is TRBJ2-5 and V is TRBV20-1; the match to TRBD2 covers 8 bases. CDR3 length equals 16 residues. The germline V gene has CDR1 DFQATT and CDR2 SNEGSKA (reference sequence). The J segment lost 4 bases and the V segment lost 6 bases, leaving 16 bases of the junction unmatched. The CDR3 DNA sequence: TGCAGTGCCCGTGGCACGCCGGGAGGGGTGGGAGAGACCCAGTACTTC. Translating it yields CSARGTPGGVGETQYF.

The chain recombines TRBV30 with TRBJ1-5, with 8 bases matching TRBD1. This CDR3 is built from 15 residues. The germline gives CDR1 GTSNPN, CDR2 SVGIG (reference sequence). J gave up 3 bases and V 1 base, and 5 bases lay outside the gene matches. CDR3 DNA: TGTGCCTGGAGTGGGGGCAGGGGGCACAATCAGCCCCAGCATTTT. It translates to CAWSGGRGHNQPQHF.

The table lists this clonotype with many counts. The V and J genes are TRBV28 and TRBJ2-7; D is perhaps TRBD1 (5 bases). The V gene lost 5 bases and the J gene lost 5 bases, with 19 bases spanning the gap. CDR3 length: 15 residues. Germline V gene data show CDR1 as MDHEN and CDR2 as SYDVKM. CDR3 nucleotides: TGTGCCAGCAGTCCCTGGCAGGGTGGATCTAACGAGCAGTACTTC. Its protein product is CASSPWQGGSNEQYF. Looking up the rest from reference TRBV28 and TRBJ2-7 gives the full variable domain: DVKVTQSSRYLVKRTGEKVFLECVQDMDHENMFWYRQDPGLGLRLIYFSYDVKMKEKGDIPEGYSVSREKKERFSLILESASTNQTSMYLCASSPWQGGSNEQYFGPGTRLTVT.

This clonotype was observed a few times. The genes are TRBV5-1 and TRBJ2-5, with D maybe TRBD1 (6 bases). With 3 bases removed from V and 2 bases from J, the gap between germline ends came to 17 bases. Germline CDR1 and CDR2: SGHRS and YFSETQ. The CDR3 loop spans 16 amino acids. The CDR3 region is CASSSQQGSSQETQYF. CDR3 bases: TGCGCCAGCAGCTCCCAACAGGGATCCTCTCAAGAGACCCAGTACTTC.

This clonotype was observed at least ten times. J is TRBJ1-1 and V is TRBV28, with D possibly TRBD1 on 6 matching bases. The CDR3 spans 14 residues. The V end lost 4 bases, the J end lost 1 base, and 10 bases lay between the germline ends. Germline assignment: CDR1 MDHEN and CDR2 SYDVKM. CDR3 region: CASSYGQRNTEAFF. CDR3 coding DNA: TGTGCCAGCAGTTACGGACAGAGGAACACTGAAGCTTTCTTT. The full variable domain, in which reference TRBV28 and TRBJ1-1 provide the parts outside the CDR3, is DVKVTQSSRYLVKRTGEKVFLECVQDMDHENMFWYRQDPGLGLRLIYFSYDVKMKEKGDIPEGYSVSREKKERFSLILESASTNQTSMYLCASSYGQRNTEAFFGQGTRLTVV.

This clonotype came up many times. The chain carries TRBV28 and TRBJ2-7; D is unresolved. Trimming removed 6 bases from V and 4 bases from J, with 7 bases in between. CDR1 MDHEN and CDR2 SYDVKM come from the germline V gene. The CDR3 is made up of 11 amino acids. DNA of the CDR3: TGTGCCAGCAGCGAGGATTACGAGCAGTACTTC. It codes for CASSEDYEQYF.

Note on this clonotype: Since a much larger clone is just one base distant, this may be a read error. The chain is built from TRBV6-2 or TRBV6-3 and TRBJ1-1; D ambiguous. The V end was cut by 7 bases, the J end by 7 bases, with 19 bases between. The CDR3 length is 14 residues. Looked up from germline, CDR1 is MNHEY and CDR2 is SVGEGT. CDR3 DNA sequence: TGTGCCAGCAATTTGGGCCCTCTTGAGGATGAAGCTTTCTTT. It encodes CASNLGPLEDEAFF.

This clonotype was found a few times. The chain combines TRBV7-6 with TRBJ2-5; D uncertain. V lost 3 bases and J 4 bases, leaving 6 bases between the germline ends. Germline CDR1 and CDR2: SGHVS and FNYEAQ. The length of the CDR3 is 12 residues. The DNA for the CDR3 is TGTGCCAGCAGCTTCGCGACAGAGACCCAGTACTTC. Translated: CASSFATETQYF.